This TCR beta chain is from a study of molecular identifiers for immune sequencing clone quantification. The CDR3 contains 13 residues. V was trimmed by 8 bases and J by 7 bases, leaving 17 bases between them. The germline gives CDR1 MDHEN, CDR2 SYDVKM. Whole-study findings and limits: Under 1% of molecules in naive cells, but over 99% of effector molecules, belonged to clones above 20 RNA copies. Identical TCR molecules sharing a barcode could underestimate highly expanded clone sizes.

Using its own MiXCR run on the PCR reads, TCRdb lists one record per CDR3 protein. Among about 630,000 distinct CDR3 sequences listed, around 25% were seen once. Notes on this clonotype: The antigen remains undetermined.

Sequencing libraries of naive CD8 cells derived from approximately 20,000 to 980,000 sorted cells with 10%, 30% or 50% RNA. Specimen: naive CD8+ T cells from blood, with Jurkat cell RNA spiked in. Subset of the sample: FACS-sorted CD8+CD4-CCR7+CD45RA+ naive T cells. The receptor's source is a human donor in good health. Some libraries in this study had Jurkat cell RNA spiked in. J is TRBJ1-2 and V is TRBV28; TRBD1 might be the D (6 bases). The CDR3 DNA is TGTGCCAGCGGGACATCCGAGGCCCCTGGCTACACCTTC. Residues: CASGTSEAPGYTF.